Listed below are T cell receptor beta chains from one sample, sequenced in a study of OX40 agonist ivuxolimab in advanced cancers. TCRdb's table, derived via immunoSEQ multiplex PCR, lists solely in-frame clones and lacks some. This sample carries tens of thousands of clones, 86% of them seen once, and the ten largest clones take approximately 6.5%. The sample was CD4+ or CD8+ T cells sorted from blood, taken in a trial of the OX40 agonist ivuxolimab. These receptors came from an adult with an advanced solid tumor such as melanoma, head and neck, liver or kidney cancer. The CDR3 runs from the conserved cysteine through the conserved F or W. A D gene is named only where the DNA matches it firmly. A clone size is listed for some rows: how often the clone was seen (once, few, many), or a class if it is expanded.

.,TRBJ1-4,.,TRBV7-9,TGTGCCAGCATAGGACCCTCTGAAAAACTGTTTTTT,CASIGPSEKLFF
.,TRBJ1-1,.,TRBV6-5,TGTGCCAGCAGTCAGCGTGGGGTATGGAACACTGAAGCTTTCTTT,CASSQRGVWNTEAFF
.,TRBJ1-4,.,TRBV2,TGTGCCAGCAGCCCATCGGGGGGTCTAATTGAAAAACTGTTTTTT,CASSPSGGLIEKLFF
TRBD1,TRBJ2-5,.,TRBV14,TGTGCCAGCAGGGACAGGGGGCGGGAGACCCAGTACTTC,CASRDRGRETQYF
.,TRBJ2-4,.,TRBV18,TGTGCCAGCTCACCTCTTCCCCACGGGTCCAAAAACATTCAGTACTTC,CASSPLPHGSKNIQYF
TRBD2,TRBJ2-5,.,TRBV5-1,TGCGCCAGCAAAAGCGGGGGGAGAGAAGAGACCCAGTACTTC,CASKSGGREETQYF
.,TRBJ1-3,.,TRBV27,TGTGCCAGCAGTTTATCGGCAATCGGCAGAAACACCATATATTTT,CASSLSAIGRNTIYF
.,TRBJ1-5,.,TRBV6-5,TGTGCCAGCAGTTACTCAGAAAGCAATCAGCCCCAGCATTTT,CASSYSESNQPQHF
.,TRBJ2-6,.,TRBV5-4,TGTGCCAGCAGCTTGGTGGTAGGGTTTGGGGCCAACGTCCTGACTTTC,CASSLVVGFGANVLTF
.,TRBJ2-1,.,TRBV7-6,TGTGCCAGCAGCTTTGAGCTTAATGAGCAGTTCTTC,CASSFELNEQFF
.,TRBJ1-1,.,TRBV15,TGTGCCACCAGCCCCCCGGCAGGGAACACTGAAGCTTTCTTT,CATSPPAGNTEAFF
.,TRBJ2-7,.,TRBV27,TGTGCCAGCAGTCCCCGGGTCCTAACCCACGAGCAGTACTTC,CASSPRVLTHEQYF
.,TRBJ1-6,.,TRBV5-1,TGCGCCAGCAGCGAAAGGGTTTCCTATAATTCACCCCTCCACTTT,CASSERVSYNSPLHF
TRBD1,TRBJ2-1,once,TRBV25-1,TGTGCCAGCAGTGAATTAGGGACAGGGGTTAACAATGAGCAGTTCTTC,CASSELGTGVNNEQFF
TRBD1,TRBJ1-4,few,TRBV7-9,TGTGCCAGCAGCCCGGGACAGGGAATAGAAAAACTGTTTTTT,CASSPGQGIEKLFF
TRBD2,TRBJ2-3,.,TRBV19,TGTGCCAGTAGTCTACCCTTCGGCGGGGGGACCTATCTCGAAGATACGCAGTATTTT,CASSLPFGGGTYLEDTQYF
.,TRBJ1-1,.,TRBV18,TGTGCCAGCTCACCAGGGCCTGGCAACACTGAAGCTTTCTTT,CASSPGPGNTEAFF
.,TRBJ2-1,.,TRBV9,TGTGCCAGCAGCGTAGGTTCCGGGTACAATGAGCAGTTCTTC,CASSVGSGYNEQFF
TRBD1,TRBJ1-2,.,TRBV7-2,TGTGCCAGCAGCTTAGACCTCATAGGACAGGTGGACTATGGCTACACCTTC,CASSLDLIGQVDYGYTF
TRBD2,TRBJ2-2,.,TRBV30,TGTGCCTGGAGGTGGGGACTAGCGGGCACCGGGGAGCTGTTTTTT,CAWRWGLAGTGELFF
.,TRBJ1-2,.,TRBV6-5,TGTGCCAGCAGTTACTCAGGAGCTAACTATGGCTACACCTTC,CASSYSGANYGYTF
.,TRBJ2-6,.,TRBV5-1,TGCGCCAGCAGCGAAAAGCAGGTCTCTGGGGCCAACGTCCTGACTTTC,CASSEKQVSGANVLTF
.,TRBJ1-5,.,TRBV6-1,TGTGCCAGCAGTGAAGCCATTTACCTCAATCAGCCCCAGCATTTT,CASSEAIYLNQPQHF
TRBD2,TRBJ2-1,.,TRBV7-9,TGTGCCAGCAGCTTAGAACACGGGACTAGCGATGAGCAGTTCTTC,CASSLEHGTSDEQFF
TRBD1,TRBJ1-1,.,TRBV5-1,TGCGCCAGCAGCATGACAGGGGCTGAAGCTTTCTTT,CASSMTGAEAFF
.,TRBJ1-1,.,TRBV7-9,TGTGCCACCGATAGGACCACTGAAGCTTTCTTT,CATDRTTEAFF
TRBD2,TRBJ2-7,once,TRBV6-4,TGTGCCAGCATTGTCCGGGAGGGGAGCTCCTACGAGCAGTACTTC,CASIVREGSSYEQYF
.,TRBJ2-3,.,TRBV11-2,TGTGCCAGCAGCTTAGATCGGAGCATCGATACGCAGTATTTT,CASSLDRSIDTQYF
TRBD2,TRBJ2-7,.,TRBV6-5,TGTGCCAGCAGATTGGGACTAGCCGGCGAGCAGTACTTC,CASRLGLAGEQYF